The T cell receptor (beta chain) under discussion was sequenced for a study of blood T cell repertoires in COVID-19. Background on the study: The United States, Italy and Spain were the sources of the acute and convalescent COVID-19 samples. In each case, the material was cDNA or gDNA derived from T cells, B-cell-depleted T cells, or PBMCs.

In the original analysis: Nucleated cell number was recorded as an estimate derived from reference gene primer amplification. Assay used: immunoSEQ multiplex PCR; TCRdb lists only in-frame clones, some missing. D and trimming were read from the DNA, whereas the V and J calls and clone size are those reported in that table. Here the sample spans about 140,000 clones, roughly four fifths being singletons. CDR1 is KGHSH, CDR2 LQKENI, per germline. The CDR3 runs 14 residues. Turning to this clone: Mismatch with germline at one junction end may stem from a read error.

Recruits, aged about 18 to 95 years, lived in about two dozen US areas. Sequences were obtained from PBMCs or T cells enriched from blood (not recorded which). The sequence was collected from a woman aged 45-59 years with acute COVID-19. The chain is built from TRBV18 and TRBJ2-7; TRBD1 is a possible D gene (5 bases). The chain's CDR3 is CASSPRQGSDEQYF. CDR3 DNA: TGTGCCAGCTCACCACGGCAGGGCTCCGACGAGCAGTACTTC.